Ten or more counts support the clone carrying this TCR beta chain. The sample comes from a study of T cell repertoires in cytomegalovirus infection. The V end lost 1 base, the J end lost 5 bases, and 10 bases lay between the germline ends. The length of the CDR3 is 14 residues. The germline V gene has CDR1 SGHTA and CDR2 FQGNSA. TCRdb independently ran MiXCR on the reads; one entry per CDR3 protein. Of 250,000 to 350,000 distinct CDR3 sequences in the sample, about 26% were seen once. This TCR derives from a human donor in good health (CMV status not recorded). Some clones in this sample may be carry-over from other donors' samples. Sequencing used PBMCs. This chain joins TRBV7-2 and TRBJ2-3; D may be TRBD2 (5 bases). This CDR3 is CASSLGTSGDTQYF. Written as DNA, the CDR3 is TGTGCCAGCAGCTTAGGAACGAGCGGAGATACGCAGTATTTT.